What follows are 9 T cell receptor beta chains derived from one specimen sequenced in a study of T cell changes during pregnancy in multiple sclerosis. The method was immunoSEQ multiplex PCR; TCRdb's version includes in-frame clones alone and lacks a portion of them. The data hold about 40,000 clones, with roughly nine tenths observed a single time. The source material was CD4+ T cells from peripheral blood mononuclear cells, sampled in the first trimester of pregnancy. The source of these receptors is a female donor with multiple sclerosis, enrolled in a pregnancy study.

The CDR3 is CASSLAIGAGGRPETQYF. For the CDR3, the DNA is TGCGCCAGCAGCTTGGCCATCGGGGCGGGAGGACGTCCAGAGACCCAGTACTTC. The chain has TRBV5-1 and TRBJ2-5, with 8 positions matching TRBD2. The junction had 14 bases not matched to a gene; V was cut back by 0 bases and J by 4 bases. The V gene's germline CDR1 is SGHRS and CDR2 YFSETQ. This CDR3 spans 18 amino acids.

The rearrangement uses TRBV30 and TRBJ2-3; possible D gene TRBD1, 5 bases. V shed 0 bases and J shed 2 bases, with 9 bases lying between them. Germline CDR1 and CDR2: GTSNPN and SVGIG (reference sequence). The CDR3 covers 14 residues. This chain's CDR3 is CAWSVRGHTDTQYF. The CDR3 region has the DNA TGTGCCTGGAGTGTACGCGGACACACAGATACGCAGTATTTT.

V is TRBV5-1 and J is TRBJ2-1; 7 positions match TRBD2. Trimming removed 4 bases from V and 3 bases from J; junction bases left unmatched: 4. The CDR3 is made up of 14 amino acids. Germline V gene sequence: CDR1 SGHRS, CDR2 YFSETQ. The CDR3 region is CASSTGLVYNEQFF. The CDR3 DNA sequence: TGCGCCAGCAGCACCGGACTAGTCTACAATGAGCAGTTCTTC.

The chain couples TRBV5-6 to TRBJ2-6; 7 bases match TRBD1. V dropped 4 bases and J dropped 0; count of bases not matched to a gene: 7. CDR3 size: 17 residues. The germline gives CDR1 SGHDT, CDR2 YYEEEE. CDR3 sequence reads: CASSRTGKTSGANVLTF. CDR3 coding DNA: TGTGCCAGCAGCCGGACAGGAAAAACCTCTGGGGCCAACGTCCTGACTTTC. Based on the CDR3 plus reference TRBV5-6 and TRBJ2-6, the full variable domain is DAGVTQSPTHLIKTRGQQVTLRCSPKSGHDTVSWYQQALGQGPQFIFQYYEEEERQRGNFPDRFSGHQFPNYSSELNVNALLLGDSALYLCASSRTGKTSGANVLTFGAGSRLTVL.

This clone was recorded once. The V call is TRBV7-6, the J call TRBJ2-7, with D perhaps matching TRBD2 (6 bases). Per germline, CDR1 SGHVS and CDR2 FNYEAQ. Trimming cost V 2 bases and J 4 bases, with 12 bases left between them. This CDR3 comprises 14 residues. The chain's CDR3 is CASSLTSGVYEQYF. CDR3 in DNA: TGTGCCAGCAGCTTAACATCGGGAGTTTACGAGCAGTACTTC.

This sequence joins TRBV2 and TRBJ2-1; 16 bases match TRBD2. V lost 5 bases to trimming and J lost 4 bases; unmatched junction nucleotides: 5. This CDR3 contains 17 residues. Germline V gives CDR1 SNHLY, CDR2 FYNNEI. CDR3: CASSLGLAGGYYNEQFF. CDR3 DNA: TGTGCCAGCAGTTTGGGACTAGCGGGAGGGTATTACAATGAGCAGTTCTTC.

The chain has TRBV7-3 and TRBJ2-1; 10 bases are a match to TRBD1. V shed 5 bases, J shed 2 bases, and the junction held 6 bases outside the gene matches. The CDR3 runs to 16 residues. Per the germline V gene, CDR1 is SGHTA and CDR2 is FQGTGA. The chain's CDR3 is CASSPLDRGPYNEQFF. The CDR3 DNA sequence: TGTGCCAGCAGCCCCCTCGACAGGGGGCCCTACAATGAGCAGTTCTTC.

This chain links TRBV4-1 with TRBJ1-1; D perhaps matches TRBD1 (5 bases). Germline-derived CDR1 and CDR2 are MGHRA and YSYEKL. V lost 3 bases and J lost 2, with 13 bases in between. This CDR3 is built from 15 residues. CDR3: CASSQGPGGNTEAFF. CDR3 nucleotide sequence: TGCGCCAGCAGCCAGGGACCGGGGGGTAACACTGAAGCTTTCTTT.

The rearrangement uses TRBV6-5 and TRBJ2-3, with 7 positions matching TRBD2. CDR1 and CDR2 from the germline V gene are MNHEY and SVGAGI. The CDR3 has 15 residues. J was trimmed by 2 bases and V by 4 bases; bases with no gene match: 6. As DNA, the CDR3 is TGTGCCAGCAGTTCAACTAGCGACCTCACAGATACGCAGTATTTT. Its protein is CASSSTSDLTDTQYF.